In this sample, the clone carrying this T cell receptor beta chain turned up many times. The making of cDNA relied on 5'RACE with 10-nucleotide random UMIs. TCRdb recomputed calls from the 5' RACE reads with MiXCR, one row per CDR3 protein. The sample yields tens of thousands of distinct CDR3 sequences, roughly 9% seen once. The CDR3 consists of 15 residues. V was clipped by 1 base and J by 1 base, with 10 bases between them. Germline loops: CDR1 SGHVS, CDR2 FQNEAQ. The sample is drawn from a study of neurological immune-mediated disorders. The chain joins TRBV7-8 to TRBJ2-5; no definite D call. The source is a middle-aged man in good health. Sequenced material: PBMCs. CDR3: CASSLGGSPQETQYF. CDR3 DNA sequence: TGTGCCAGCAGCTTAGGGGGTTCTCCCCAAGAGACCCAGTACTTC.